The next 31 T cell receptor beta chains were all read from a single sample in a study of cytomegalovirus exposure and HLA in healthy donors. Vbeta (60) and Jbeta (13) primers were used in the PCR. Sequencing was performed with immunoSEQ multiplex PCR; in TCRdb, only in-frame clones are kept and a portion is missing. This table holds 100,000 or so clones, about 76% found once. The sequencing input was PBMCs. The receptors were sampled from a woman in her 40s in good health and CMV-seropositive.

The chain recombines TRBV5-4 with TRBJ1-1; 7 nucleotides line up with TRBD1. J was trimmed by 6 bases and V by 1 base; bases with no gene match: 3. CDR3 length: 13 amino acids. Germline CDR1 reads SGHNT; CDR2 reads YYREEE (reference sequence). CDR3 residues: CASSLFTGAEAFF. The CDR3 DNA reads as TGTGCCAGCAGCTTGTTTACAGGGGCTGAAGCTTTCTTT.

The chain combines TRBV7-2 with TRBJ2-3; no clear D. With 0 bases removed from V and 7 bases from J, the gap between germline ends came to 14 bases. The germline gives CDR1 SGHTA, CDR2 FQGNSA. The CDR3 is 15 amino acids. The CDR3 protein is CASSLAGFAANTQYF. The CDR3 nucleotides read TGTGCCAGCAGCTTAGCCGGGTTTGCGGCAAATACGCAGTATTTT.

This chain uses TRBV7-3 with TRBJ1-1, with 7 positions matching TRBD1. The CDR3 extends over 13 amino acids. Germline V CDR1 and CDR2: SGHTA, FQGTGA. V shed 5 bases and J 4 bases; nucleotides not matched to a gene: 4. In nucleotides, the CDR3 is TGTGCCAGCAGCGCTCAGGGGGGCACTGAAGCTTTCTTT. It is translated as CASSAQGGTEAFF.

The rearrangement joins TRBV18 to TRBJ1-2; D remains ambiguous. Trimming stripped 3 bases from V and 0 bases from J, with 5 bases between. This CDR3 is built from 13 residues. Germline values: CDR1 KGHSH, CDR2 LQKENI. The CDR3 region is CASSPTSNYGYTF. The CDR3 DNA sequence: TGTGCCAGCTCACCCACATCTAACTATGGCTACACCTTC.

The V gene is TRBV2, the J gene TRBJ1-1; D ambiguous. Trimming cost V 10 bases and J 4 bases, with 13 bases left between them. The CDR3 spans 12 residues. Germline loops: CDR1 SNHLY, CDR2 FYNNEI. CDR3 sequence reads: CATRRLRTEAFF. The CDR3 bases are TGTGCCACCAGGCGCCTTCGCACTGAAGCTTTCTTT.

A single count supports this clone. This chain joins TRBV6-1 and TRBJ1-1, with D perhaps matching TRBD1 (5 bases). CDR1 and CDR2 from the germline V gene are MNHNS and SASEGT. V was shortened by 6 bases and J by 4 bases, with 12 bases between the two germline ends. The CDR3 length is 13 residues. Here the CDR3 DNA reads TGTGCCAGCAGCGCCGGACAACTCACTGAAGCTTTCTTT. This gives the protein CASSAGQLTEAFF.

The CDR3 nucleotides read TGCGCCAGCAGCCCCACGAGGCTAGCGGGGGGGAATGAGCAGTTCTTC. This encodes CASSPTRLAGGNEQFF. This chain links TRBV4-1 with TRBJ2-1; 12 bases are shared with TRBD2. The germline gives CDR1 MGHRA, CDR2 YSYEKL. The CDR3 spans 16 residues. V shed 4 bases, J shed 7 bases, and the junction held 8 bases outside the gene matches.

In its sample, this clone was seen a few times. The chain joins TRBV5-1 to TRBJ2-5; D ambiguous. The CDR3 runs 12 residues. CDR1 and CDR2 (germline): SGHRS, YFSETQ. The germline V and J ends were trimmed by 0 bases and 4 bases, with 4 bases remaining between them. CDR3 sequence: CASSLDGETQYF. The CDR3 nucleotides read TGCGCCAGCAGCTTGGACGGAGAGACCCAGTACTTC.

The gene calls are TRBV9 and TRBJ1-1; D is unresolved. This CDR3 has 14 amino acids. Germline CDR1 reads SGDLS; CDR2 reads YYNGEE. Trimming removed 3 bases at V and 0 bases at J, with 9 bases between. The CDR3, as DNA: TGTGCCAGCAGCGGAGGTAGCATGAACACTGAAGCTTTCTTT. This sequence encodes CASSGGSMNTEAFF.

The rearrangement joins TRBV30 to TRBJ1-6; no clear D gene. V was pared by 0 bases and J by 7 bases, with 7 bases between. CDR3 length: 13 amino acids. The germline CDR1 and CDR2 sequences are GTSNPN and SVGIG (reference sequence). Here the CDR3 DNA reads TGTGCCTGGAGTGTATTCGGGAATTCACCCCTCCACTTT. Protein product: CAWSVFGNSPLHF.

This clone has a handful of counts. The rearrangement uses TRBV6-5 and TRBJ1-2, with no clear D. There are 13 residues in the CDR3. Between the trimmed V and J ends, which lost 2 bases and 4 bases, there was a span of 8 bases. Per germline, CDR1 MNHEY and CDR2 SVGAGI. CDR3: CASSYTRGYGYTF. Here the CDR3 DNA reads TGTGCCAGCAGTTACACCCGGGGCTATGGCTACACCTTC.

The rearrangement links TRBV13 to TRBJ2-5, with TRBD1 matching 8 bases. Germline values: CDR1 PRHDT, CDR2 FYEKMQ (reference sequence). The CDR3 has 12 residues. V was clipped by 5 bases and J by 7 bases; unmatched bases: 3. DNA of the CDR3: TGTGCCAGCAGCGACGACAGGGGGACCCAGTACTTC. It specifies CASSDDRGTQYF. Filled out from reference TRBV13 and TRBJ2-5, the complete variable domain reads AAGVIQSPRHLIKEKRETATLKCYPIPRHDTVYWYQQGPGQDPQFLISFYEKMQSDKGSIPDRFSAQQFSDYHSELNMSSLELGDSALYFCASSDDRGTQYFGPGTRLLVL.

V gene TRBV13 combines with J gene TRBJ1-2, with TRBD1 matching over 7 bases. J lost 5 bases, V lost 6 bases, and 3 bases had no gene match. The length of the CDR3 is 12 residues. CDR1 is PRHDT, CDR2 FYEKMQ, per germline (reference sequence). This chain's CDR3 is CASSSQGYGYTF. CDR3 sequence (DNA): TGTGCCAGCAGTTCACAGGGGTATGGCTACACCTTC.

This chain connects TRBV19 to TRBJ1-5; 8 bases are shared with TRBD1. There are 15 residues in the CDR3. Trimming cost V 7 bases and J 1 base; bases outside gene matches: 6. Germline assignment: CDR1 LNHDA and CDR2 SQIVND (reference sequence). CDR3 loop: CASIPNRGSNQPQHF. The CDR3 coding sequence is TGTGCCAGTATCCCAAACAGGGGGAGCAATCAGCCCCAGCATTTT.

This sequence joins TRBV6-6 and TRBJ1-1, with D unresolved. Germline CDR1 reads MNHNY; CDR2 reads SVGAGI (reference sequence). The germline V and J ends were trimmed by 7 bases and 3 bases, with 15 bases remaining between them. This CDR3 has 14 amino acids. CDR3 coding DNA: TGTGCCAGCACTCCACCCTTAACTGACACTGAAGCTTTCTTT. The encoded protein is CASTPPLTDTEAFF.

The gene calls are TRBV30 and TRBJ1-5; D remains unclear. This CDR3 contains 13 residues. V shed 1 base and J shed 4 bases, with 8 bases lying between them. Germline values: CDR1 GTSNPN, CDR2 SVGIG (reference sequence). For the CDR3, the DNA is TGTGCCTGGAGTGCTGAGGGTAATCAGCCCCAGCATTTT. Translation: CAWSAEGNQPQHF.

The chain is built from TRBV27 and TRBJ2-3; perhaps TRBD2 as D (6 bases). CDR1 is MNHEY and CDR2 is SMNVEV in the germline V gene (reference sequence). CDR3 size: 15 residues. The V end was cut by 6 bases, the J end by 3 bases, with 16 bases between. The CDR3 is CASRTSVEGTDTQYF. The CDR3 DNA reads TGTGCCAGCAGGACCTCAGTGGAGGGGACAGATACGCAGTATTTT.

The CDR3 sequence is CASSLGLSQYF. DNA for the CDR3: TGTGCCAGCAGCTTAGGACTTTCGCAGTATTTT. This chain joins TRBV7-2 and TRBJ2-3; no firm D call. The germline V gene has CDR1 SGHTA and CDR2 FQGNSA. The V and J ends lost 1 base and 10 bases respectively, with 6 bases between them. The CDR3 runs 11 residues.

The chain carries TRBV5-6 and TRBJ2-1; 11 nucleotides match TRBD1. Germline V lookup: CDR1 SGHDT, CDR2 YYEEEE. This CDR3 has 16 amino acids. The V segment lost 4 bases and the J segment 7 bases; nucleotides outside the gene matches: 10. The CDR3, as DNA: TGTGCCAGCAGCGAATTTGGACAGGGGGCTGGGAATGAGCAGTTCTTC. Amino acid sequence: CASSEFGQGAGNEQFF.

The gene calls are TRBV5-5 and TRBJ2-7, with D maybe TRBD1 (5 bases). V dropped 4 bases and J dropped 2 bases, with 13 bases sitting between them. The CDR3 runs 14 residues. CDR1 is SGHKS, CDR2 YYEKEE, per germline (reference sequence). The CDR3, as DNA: TGTGCCAGCAGCAGCCTGAGGACAACCTACGAGCAGTACTTC. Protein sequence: CASSSLRTTYEQYF.

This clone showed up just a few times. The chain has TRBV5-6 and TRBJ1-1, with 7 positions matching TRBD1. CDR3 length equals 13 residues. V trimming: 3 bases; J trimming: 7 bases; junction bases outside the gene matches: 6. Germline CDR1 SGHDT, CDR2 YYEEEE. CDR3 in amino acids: CASSYRGGGEAFF. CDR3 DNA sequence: TGTGCCAGCAGCTACAGGGGAGGAGGTGAAGCTTTCTTT.

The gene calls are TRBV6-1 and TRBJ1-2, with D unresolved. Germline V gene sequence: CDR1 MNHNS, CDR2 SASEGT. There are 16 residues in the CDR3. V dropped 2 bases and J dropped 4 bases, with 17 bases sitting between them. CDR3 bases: TGTGCCAGCAGTGAACAGAGCACCGGGGTAGGCTATGGCTACACCTTC. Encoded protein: CASSEQSTGVGYGYTF.

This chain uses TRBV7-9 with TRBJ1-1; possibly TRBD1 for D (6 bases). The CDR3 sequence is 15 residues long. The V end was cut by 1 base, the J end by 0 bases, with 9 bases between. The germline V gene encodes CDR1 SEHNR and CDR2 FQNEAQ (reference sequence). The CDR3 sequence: CASSLGGQLNTEAFF. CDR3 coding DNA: TGTGCCAGCAGCTTAGGCGGACAGCTGAACACTGAAGCTTTCTTT.

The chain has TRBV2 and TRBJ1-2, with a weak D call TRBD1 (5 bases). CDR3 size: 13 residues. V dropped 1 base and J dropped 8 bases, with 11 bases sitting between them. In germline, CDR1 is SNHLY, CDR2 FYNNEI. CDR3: CASSEGTPTGYTF. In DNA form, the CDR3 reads TGTGCCAGCAGTGAAGGGACACCGACCGGCTACACCTTC. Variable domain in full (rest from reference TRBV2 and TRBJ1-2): EPEVTQTPSHQVTQMGQEVILRCVPISNHLYFYWYRQILGQKVEFLVSFYNNEISEKSEIFDDQFSVERPDGSNFTLKIRSTKLEDSAMYFCASSEGTPTGYTFGSGTRLTVV.

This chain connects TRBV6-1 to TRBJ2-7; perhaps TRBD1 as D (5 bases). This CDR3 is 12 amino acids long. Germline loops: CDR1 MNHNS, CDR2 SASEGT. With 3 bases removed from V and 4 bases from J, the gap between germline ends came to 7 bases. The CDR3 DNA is TGTGCCAGCAGTGACAGACAGTACGAGCAGTACTTC. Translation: CASSDRQYEQYF.

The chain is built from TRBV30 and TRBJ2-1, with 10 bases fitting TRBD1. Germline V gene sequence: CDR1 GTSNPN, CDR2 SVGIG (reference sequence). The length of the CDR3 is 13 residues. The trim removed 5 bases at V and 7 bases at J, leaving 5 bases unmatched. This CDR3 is CAWDRGQVNEQFF. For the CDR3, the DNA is TGTGCCTGGGACAGGGGGCAAGTAAATGAGCAGTTCTTC.

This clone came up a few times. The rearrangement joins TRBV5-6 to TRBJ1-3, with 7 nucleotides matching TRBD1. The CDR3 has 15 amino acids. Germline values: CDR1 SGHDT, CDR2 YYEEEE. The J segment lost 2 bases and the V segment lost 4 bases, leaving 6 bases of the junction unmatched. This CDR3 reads CASSDTGVAGNTIYF. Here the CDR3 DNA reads TGTGCCAGCAGCGATACAGGGGTGGCTGGAAACACCATATATTTT.

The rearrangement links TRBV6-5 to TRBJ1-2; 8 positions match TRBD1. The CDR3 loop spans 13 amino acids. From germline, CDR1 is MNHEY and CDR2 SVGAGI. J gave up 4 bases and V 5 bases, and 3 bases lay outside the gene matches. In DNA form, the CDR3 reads TGTGCCAGCAGTCCCGACAGGGGCTATGGCTACACCTTC. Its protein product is CASSPDRGYGYTF.

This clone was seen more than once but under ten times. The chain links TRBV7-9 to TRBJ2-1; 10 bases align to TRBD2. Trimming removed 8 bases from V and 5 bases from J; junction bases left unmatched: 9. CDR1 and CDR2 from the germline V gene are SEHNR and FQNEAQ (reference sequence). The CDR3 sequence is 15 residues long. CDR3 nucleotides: TGTGCCAGCTACAACCAGCGGGGGGGCGACAATGAGCAGTTCTTC. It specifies CASYNQRGGDNEQFF.

The DNA of the CDR3 is TGCGCCAGCAGCCACCTGACAGGGCTGAATGGCTACACCTTC. Encoded protein: CASSHLTGLNGYTF. The J gene is TRBJ1-2, the V gene TRBV4-1; 7 nucleotides align to TRBD1. Trimming removed 3 bases from V and 6 bases from J; junction bases left unmatched: 7. Per germline, CDR1 MGHRA and CDR2 YSYEKL. The CDR3 totals 14 residues.

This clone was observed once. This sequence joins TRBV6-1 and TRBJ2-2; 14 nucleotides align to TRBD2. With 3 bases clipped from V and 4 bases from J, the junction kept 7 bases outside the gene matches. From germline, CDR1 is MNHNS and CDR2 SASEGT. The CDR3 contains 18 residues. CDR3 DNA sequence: TGTGCCAGCAGTGATCGACTAGCGGGGGGGACGGGCACCGGGGAGCTGTTTTTT. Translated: CASSDRLAGGTGTGELFF.